The rows below give T cell receptor beta chains drawn from one sample of a study of T-cell memory formation after mild COVID-19. TCRdb itself ran the 5' RACE reads through MiXCR, one entry per CDR3 protein. Here the sample spans roughly 200,000 distinct CDR3 sequences, 16% being singletons. Sequencing input: PBMCs or a T cell subset sorted from them (not recorded which). The source of these receptors is an adult woman who had mild COVID-19 (a few samples of this study predate the infection). Cell type and time point are not known. CDR3s include the opening cysteine and the closing phenylalanine or tryptophan. D genes are given only for firm matches. For some rows the clone size is stated as once, few or many, or as a class when expanded; others skip it.

DNA	CDR3	size	length	D	V	J
TGCAGTGCTAGAGTGCGGGGGGGCACTGAAGCTTTCTTT	CSARVRGGTEAFF	few	13	NA	TRBV20-1	TRBJ1-1
TGTGCCACCAGTGACATGATTGGGGCAGGGGAGCCAACTAATGAAAAACTGTTTTTT	CATSDMIGAGEPTNEKLFF	NA	19	NA	TRBV24-1	TRBJ1-4
TGTGCCAGCAGCTTTCGGGGCGGGAGCTTGAACACCGGGGAGCTGTTTTTT	CASSFRGGSLNTGELFF	many	17	TRBD2	TRBV5-6	TRBJ2-2
TGCAGTCCGGTGGGAGCGAAAAGCACAGATACGCAGTATTTT	CSPVGAKSTDTQYF	few	14	NA	TRBV20-1	TRBJ2-3
TGCGCCAGCAGCCCCGAAGGGCGGGGCGAGCAGTACTTC	CASSPEGRGEQYF	NA	13	NA	TRBV5-1	TRBJ2-7
TGCGCCAGCAGCTCGGGACAGGCTAGCACCGGGGAGCTGTTTTTT	CASSSGQASTGELFF	few	15	TRBD1	TRBV5-1	TRBJ2-2
TGCAGTGCTAGAATGGGACTAGCGGGGACACAAGAGACCCAGTACTTC	CSARMGLAGTQETQYF	NA	16	TRBD2	TRBV20-1	TRBJ2-5
TGTGCCAGCAGCCTCTACTCCGGGACAGTTAGCACAGATACGCAGTATTTT	CASSLYSGTVSTDTQYF	few	17	TRBD1	TRBV14	TRBJ2-3
TGTGCCAGCAGCGCTCAGGGAGGTGGCACAGATACGCAGTATTTT	CASSAQGGGTDTQYF	many	15	NA	TRBV2	TRBJ2-3
TGTGCCAGCAGCCAATATGGGGCCCAGCTGTTTTTT	CASSQYGAQLFF	NA	12	NA	TRBV3-1	TRBJ2-2
TGTGCCAGCAGCCAAGGACCAGGGGGGGGCTACGAGCAGTACTTC	CASSQGPGGGYEQYF	many	15	NA	TRBV7-2	TRBJ2-7
TGTGCCAGCAGCTTAGCCCTCGGAACAAGAAAAGAGACCCAGTACTTC	CASSLALGTRKETQYF	many	16	NA	TRBV7-6	TRBJ2-5
TGTGCCAGCAGTCTAGGGACTGGTGGCTACACCTTC	CASSLGTGGYTF	NA	12	NA	TRBV12-3/TRBV12-4	TRBJ1-2